This TCR beta chain is from a study of cytomegalovirus exposure and HLA in healthy donors. This clone was seen once. The PCR contained 60 Vbeta and 13 Jbeta primers. Sequencing was performed with immunoSEQ multiplex PCR; in TCRdb, only in-frame clones are kept and a portion is missing. The sample lists about 170,000 clones; roughly 85% were seen once. CDR3 length: 12 amino acids. The germline V gene has CDR1 SNHLY and CDR2 FYNNEI. V was cut by 8 bases and J by 2 bases, with 10 bases left in between. V usage is TRBV2 and J usage is TRBJ2-7; unclear D gene. The sample consisted of PBMCs. The sequence was obtained from a man under 40 in good health and CMV-seropositive. CDR3 amino acids: CASLTHTYEQYF. CDR3 DNA: TGTGCCAGCCTAACCCATACCTACGAGCAGTACTTC.